Here is one T cell receptor beta chain with its context. Its antigen remains unknown. These data originate in a study of neurological immune-mediated disorders. Time point of the sample: technical triplicate 2. Germline CDR1 and CDR2: DFQATT and SNEGSKA (reference sequence). CDR3 length equals 13 residues. The V segment lost 3 bases and the J segment 6 bases; nucleotides outside the gene matches: 8. General observations from the study: Levels of TCR clonal expansion peaked in HTLV-1-associated myelopathy and reached their lowest in multiple sclerosis, under those of healthy controls.

With 10-nucleotide random UMIs included, cDNA was synthesized by 5'RACE. TCRdb itself ran the 5' RACE reads through MiXCR, one entry per CDR3 protein. The table has tens of thousands of distinct CDR3 sequences, under 30% seen once. Sequencing was done on a sample of PBMCs. The J gene is TRBJ2-7, the V gene TRBV20-1; 7 bases match TRBD2. The TCR was taken from a man aged 55 to 70 with HTLV-1-associated myelopathy (HAM/TSP). The CDR3: CSARSSGVSEQYF. The DNA of the CDR3 is TGCAGTGCTAGGTCTAGCGGAGTGAGCGAGCAGTACTTC.